This TCR beta chain was retrieved from a study of monozygotic twins with inflammatory bowel disease. Overall study results and limits: It was not supported that a single strong signal or clonotype was associated with IBD. Possibly because of limited power, concordant and discordant twins showed no difference in repertoire similarity.

Across eight separate reactions for each sample, cDNA was made. Using the 5' RACE reads, TCRdb records one entry per CDR3 protein without DNA. The specimen's table records approximately 160,000 distinct CDR3 sequences. The CDR3 runs to 16 residues. Germline values: CDR1 SGHNT, CDR2 YYREEE (reference sequence). The blood volume drawn from each donor was more than 2 ml. Of note for this clonotype: Antigen: not known.

Input material: blood. This sequence originates from a human donor with ulcerative colitis or Crohn's disease, or a healthy co-twin of an affected twin (not recorded which). V is TRBV5-4 and J is TRBJ2-5; TCRdb's D gene call, TRBD2, goes unchecked for lack of DNA. Here the CDR3 reads CASSLGSGLVGETQYF.